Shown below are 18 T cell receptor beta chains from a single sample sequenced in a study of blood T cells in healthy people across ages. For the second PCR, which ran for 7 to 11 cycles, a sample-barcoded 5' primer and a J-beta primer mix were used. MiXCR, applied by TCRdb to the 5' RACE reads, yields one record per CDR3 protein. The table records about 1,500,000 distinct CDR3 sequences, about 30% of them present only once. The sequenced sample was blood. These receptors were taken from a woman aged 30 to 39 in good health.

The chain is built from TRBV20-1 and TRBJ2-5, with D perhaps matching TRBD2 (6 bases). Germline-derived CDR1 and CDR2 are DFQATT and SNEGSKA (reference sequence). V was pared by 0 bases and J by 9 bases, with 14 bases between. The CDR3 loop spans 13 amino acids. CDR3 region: CSARDQEGRAQYF. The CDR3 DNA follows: TGCAGTGCTAGAGATCAGGAGGGCCGAGCCCAGTACTTC.

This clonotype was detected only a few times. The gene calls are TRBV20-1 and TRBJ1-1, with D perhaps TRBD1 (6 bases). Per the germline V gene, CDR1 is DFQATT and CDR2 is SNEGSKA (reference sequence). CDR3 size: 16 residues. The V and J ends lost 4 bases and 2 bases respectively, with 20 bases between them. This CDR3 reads CSATDLGQGFNTEAFF. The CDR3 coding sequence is TGCAGTGCTACTGACCTGGGACAAGGATTCAACACTGAAGCTTTCTTT.

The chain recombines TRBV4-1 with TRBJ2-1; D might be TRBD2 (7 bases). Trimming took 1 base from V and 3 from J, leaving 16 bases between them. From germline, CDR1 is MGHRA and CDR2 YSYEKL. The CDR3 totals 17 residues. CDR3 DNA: TGCGCCAGCAGCCAAGGGGGGGGCAGATCGATCTACAATGAGCAGTTCTTC. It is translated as CASSQGGGRSIYNEQFF.

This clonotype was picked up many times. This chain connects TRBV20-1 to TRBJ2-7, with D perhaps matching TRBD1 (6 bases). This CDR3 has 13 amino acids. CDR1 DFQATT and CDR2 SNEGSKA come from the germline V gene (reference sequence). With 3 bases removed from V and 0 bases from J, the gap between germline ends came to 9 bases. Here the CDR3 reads CSAREDSSYEQYF. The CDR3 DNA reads TGCAGTGCTAGGGAGGACAGCTCCTACGAGCAGTACTTC.

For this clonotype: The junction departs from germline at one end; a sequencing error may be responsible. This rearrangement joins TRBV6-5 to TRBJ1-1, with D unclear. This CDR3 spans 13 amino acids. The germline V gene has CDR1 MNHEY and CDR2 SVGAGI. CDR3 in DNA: TGTGCCTGCAGTCTGGACCGGGAGAGTGAAGCTTTCTTT. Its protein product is CACSLDRESEAFF.

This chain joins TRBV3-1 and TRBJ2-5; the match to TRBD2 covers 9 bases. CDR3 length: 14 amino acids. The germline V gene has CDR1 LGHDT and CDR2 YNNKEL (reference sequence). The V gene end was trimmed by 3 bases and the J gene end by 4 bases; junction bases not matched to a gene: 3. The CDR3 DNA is TGTGCCAGCAGCCACGGAGCGGGGGGAGAGACCCAGTACTTC. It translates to CASSHGAGGETQYF.

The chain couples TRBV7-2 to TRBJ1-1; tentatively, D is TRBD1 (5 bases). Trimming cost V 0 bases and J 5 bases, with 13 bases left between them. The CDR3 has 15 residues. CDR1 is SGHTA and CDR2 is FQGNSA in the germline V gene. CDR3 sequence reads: CASSLASRGGTEAFF. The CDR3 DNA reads TGTGCCAGCAGCTTAGCGTCGAGGGGCGGAACTGAAGCTTTCTTT.

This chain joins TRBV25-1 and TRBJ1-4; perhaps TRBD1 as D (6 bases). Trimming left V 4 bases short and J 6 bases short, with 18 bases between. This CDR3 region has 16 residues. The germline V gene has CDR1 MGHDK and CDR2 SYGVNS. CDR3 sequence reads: CASSGHGGGKDEKLFF. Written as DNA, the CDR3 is TGTGCCAGCAGTGGCCATGGGGGGGGCAAGGATGAAAAACTGTTTTTT.

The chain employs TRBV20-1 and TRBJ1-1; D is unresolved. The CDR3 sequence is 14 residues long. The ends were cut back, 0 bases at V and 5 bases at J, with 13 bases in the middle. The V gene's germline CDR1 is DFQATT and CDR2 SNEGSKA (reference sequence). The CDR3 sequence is CSARDPGFPTEAFF. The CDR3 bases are TGCAGTGCTAGAGATCCGGGATTTCCGACTGAAGCTTTCTTT.

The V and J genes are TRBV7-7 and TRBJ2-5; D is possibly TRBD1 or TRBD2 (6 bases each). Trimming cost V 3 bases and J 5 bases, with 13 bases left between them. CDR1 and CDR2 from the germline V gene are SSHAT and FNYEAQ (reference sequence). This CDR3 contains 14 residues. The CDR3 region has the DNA TGTGCCAGCAGCTTTTTCGGGGGCTCGGAGACCCAGTACTTC. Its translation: CASSFFGGSETQYF. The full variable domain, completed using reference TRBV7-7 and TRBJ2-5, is GAGVSQSPRYKVTKRGQDVTLRCDPISSHATLYWYQQALGQGPEFLTYFNYEAQPDKSGLPSDRFSAERPEGSISTLTIQRTEQRDSAMYRCASSFFGGSETQYFGPGTRLLVL.

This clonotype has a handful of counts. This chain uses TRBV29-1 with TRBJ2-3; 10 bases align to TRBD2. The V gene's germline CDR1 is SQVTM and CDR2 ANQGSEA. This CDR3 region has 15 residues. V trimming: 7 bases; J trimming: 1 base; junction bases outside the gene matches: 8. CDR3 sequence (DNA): TGCAGCGCCAACCGCGGGACTAGCGGCACAGATACGCAGTATTTT. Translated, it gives CSANRGTSGTDTQYF.

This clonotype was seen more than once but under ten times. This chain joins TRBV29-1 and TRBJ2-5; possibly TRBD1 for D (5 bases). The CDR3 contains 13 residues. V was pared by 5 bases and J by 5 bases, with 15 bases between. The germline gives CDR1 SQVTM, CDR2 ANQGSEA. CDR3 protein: CSVRGAQGETQYF. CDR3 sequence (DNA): TGCAGCGTTCGCGGTGCGCAGGGCGAGACCCAGTACTTC.

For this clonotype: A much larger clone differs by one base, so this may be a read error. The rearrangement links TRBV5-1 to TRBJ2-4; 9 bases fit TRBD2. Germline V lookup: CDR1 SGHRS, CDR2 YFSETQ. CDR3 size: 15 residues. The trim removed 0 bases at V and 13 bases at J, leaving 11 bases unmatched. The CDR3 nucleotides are TGCGCCAGCAGCTTGGTAGCGGGAGTGAAAAATGAGCAGTACTTC. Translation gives CASSLVAGVKNEQYF.

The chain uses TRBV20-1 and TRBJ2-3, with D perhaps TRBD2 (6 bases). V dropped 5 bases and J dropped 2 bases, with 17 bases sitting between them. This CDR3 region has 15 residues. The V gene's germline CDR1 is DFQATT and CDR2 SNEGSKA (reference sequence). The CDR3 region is CSAHGSRGHTDTQYF. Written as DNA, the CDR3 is TGCAGTGCTCACGGATCGCGGGGCCACACAGATACGCAGTATTTT.

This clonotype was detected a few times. The CDR3 spells CASQAGSPGYEQYF. CDR3 coding DNA: TGTGCCAGTCAAGCCGGGAGCCCAGGCTATGAGCAGTACTTC. The chain is built from TRBV6-5 and TRBJ2-4; D is perhaps TRBD2 (6 bases). The CDR3 is 14 residues long. CDR1 and CDR2 from the germline V gene are MNHEY and SVGAGI. The germline V and J ends were trimmed by 9 bases and 13 bases, with 25 bases remaining between them.

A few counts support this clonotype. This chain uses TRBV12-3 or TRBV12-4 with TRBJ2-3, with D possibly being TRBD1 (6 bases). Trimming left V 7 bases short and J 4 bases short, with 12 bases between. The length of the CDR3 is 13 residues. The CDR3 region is CASTLGGPDTQYF. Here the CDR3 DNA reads TGTGCCAGCACCCTAGGGGGTCCAGATACGCAGTATTTT.

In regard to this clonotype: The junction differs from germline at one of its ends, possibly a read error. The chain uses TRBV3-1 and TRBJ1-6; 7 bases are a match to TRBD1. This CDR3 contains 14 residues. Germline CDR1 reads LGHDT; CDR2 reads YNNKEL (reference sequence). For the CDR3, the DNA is TGTGCCAGCGGCCAAATTGACAGGGATTCACCCCTCCACTTT. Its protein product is CASGQIDRDSPLHF.

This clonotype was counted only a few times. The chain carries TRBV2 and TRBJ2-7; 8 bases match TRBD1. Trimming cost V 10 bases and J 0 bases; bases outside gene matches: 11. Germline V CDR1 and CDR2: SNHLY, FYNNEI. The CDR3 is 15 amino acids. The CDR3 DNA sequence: TGTGCCACCAAGTCCAGGGGGCTAAGCTCCTACGAGCAGTACTTC. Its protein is CATKSRGLSSYEQYF.